The 22 T cell receptor beta chains below were found in one sample sequenced in a study of CD8+CD57+ T cells in acquired aplastic anemia. Profiling that covered TCR beta VDJ and CDR3 relied on genomic DNA as its template. From the reads, TCRdb called clonotypes with MiXCR, one entry per CDR3 protein. The data contain around 200,000 distinct CDR3 sequences, about 50% of them singletons. All sequencing subjects had displayed CD8+CD57+ cell expansion on flow cytometry. Specimen: sorted CD4+, CD8+, or CD8+CD57+ T cells (not recorded which) from PBMCs. The receptors originated from a human donor with aplastic anemia.

This clonotype was detected ten times or more. The gene calls are TRBV7-9 and TRBJ2-7; 11 bases align to TRBD1. CDR3 size: 14 residues. CDR1 and CDR2 from the germline V gene are SEHNR and FQNEAQ (reference sequence). V dropped 5 bases and J dropped 6; count of bases not matched to a gene: 6. CDR3 sequence (DNA): TGTGCCAGCAGCGGGGGACAGGGGGTCCGCGAGCAGTACTTC. Encoded protein: CASSGGQGVREQYF.

The chain links TRBV19 to TRBJ1-3, with TRBD1 matching over 7 bases. J was trimmed by 1 base and V by 6 bases; bases with no gene match: 6. The CDR3 has 15 residues. Looked up from germline, CDR1 is LNHDA and CDR2 is SQIVND (reference sequence). The CDR3 is CASRKDRVSGNTIYF. The CDR3 DNA reads TGTGCCAGTAGGAAAGACAGGGTTTCTGGAAACACCATATATTTT.

This sequence joins TRBV10-3 and TRBJ2-7; D gene unclear. Trimming removed 10 bases from V and 0 bases from J, with 10 bases in between. Looked up from germline, CDR1 is ENHRY and CDR2 is SYGVKD. This CDR3 comprises 12 residues. The CDR3 is CASSRLSYEQYF. Here the CDR3 DNA reads TGTGCCAGCAGCCGGCTCTCCTACGAGCAGTACTTC.

This sequence joins TRBV6-5 and TRBJ1-1; D is undetermined. The germline V and J ends were trimmed by 4 bases and 1 base, with 10 bases remaining between them. This CDR3 is built from 14 residues. Per the germline V gene, CDR1 is MNHEY and CDR2 is SVGAGI. The DNA of the CDR3 is TGTGCCAGCAGTTTAGTGCTGAAGAACACTGAAGCTTTCTTT. Amino acid sequence: CASSLVLKNTEAFF.

V usage is TRBV7-9 and J usage is TRBJ2-5, with D hard to call. Trimming shortened V by 6 bases and J by 3 bases, and 11 bases separated the two germline ends. Germline loops: CDR1 SEHNR, CDR2 FQNEAQ (reference sequence). This CDR3 has 13 residues. This CDR3 reads CASRRTEEETQYF. The DNA for the CDR3 is TGTGCCAGCAGGAGAACCGAGGAAGAGACCCAGTACTTC.

The rearrangement links TRBV10-2 to TRBJ1-1, with D perhaps TRBD1 (6 bases). The germline V gene has CDR1 WSHSY and CDR2 SAAADI. The CDR3 totals 17 residues. Trimming removed 8 bases at V and 0 bases at J, with 22 bases between. CDR3 coding DNA: TGCGCCAGCCATCCGACAGGTCGGGGAATCATGAACACTGAAGCTTTCTTT. It is translated as CASHPTGRGIMNTEAFF.

The chain joins TRBV2 to TRBJ1-5, with a tentative D call TRBD1 (5 bases). The V gene's germline CDR1 is SNHLY and CDR2 FYNNEI. V gave up 1 base and J gave up 7 bases, with 8 bases separating them. The CDR3 sequence is 13 residues long. The CDR3 region is CASSEEGVQPQHF. CDR3 nucleotides: TGTGCCAGCAGTGAAGAAGGGGTCCAGCCCCAGCATTTT.

V is TRBV19 and J is TRBJ2-3; the D is unclear. Trimming left V 5 bases short and J 2 bases short, with 8 bases between. This CDR3 contains 13 residues. Germline-derived CDR1 and CDR2 are LNHDA and SQIVND (reference sequence). The CDR3 sequence: CASSQVFTDTQYF. CDR3 coding DNA: TGTGCCAGTAGTCAGGTCTTCACAGATACGCAGTATTTT.

The sample holds many counts of this clonotype. The V call is TRBV2, the J call TRBJ2-3; either TRBD1 or TRBD2 may fit D (5 bases each). The V gene's germline CDR1 is SNHLY and CDR2 FYNNEI. The CDR3 covers 16 residues. V was cut by 6 bases and J by 1 base, with 17 bases left in between. CDR3 sequence (DNA): TGTGCCAGCAGACTCGACAGCGCCGGGGGCACAGATACGCAGTATTTT. It translates to CASRLDSAGGTDTQYF. The full variable domain, in which reference TRBV2 and TRBJ2-3 provide the parts outside the CDR3, is EPEVTQTPSHQVTQMGQEVILRCVPISNHLYFYWYRQILGQKVEFLVSFYNNEISEKSEIFDDQFSVERPDGSNFTLKIRSTKLEDSAMYFCASRLDSAGGTDTQYFGPGTRLTVL.

The rearrangement links TRBV4-1 to TRBJ2-7; tentatively, D is TRBD1 (5 bases). Per the germline V gene, CDR1 is MGHRA and CDR2 is YSYEKL. CDR3 length equals 15 residues. V was trimmed by 0 bases and J by 4 bases, leaving 13 bases between them. The CDR3 nucleotides read TGCGCCAGCAGCCAAGAAGAAGGGGCTTTATACGAGCAGTACTTC. This codes for CASSQEEGALYEQYF.

The V and J genes are TRBV27 and TRBJ1-4, with no clear D. The germline CDR1 and CDR2 sequences are MNHEY and SMNVEV (reference sequence). The V and J ends lost 6 bases and 0 bases respectively, with 2 bases between them. The CDR3 has 12 amino acids. In nucleotides, the CDR3 is TGTGCCAGCAGGGCAACTAATGAAAAACTGTTTTTT. This codes for CASRATNEKLFF.

This clonotype was picked up many times. V gene TRBV20-1 combines with J gene TRBJ1-6; D may be TRBD1 (5 bases). Trimming took off 0 bases at V and 3 bases at J, with 18 bases between the two ends. The CDR3 runs to 18 residues. Germline-derived CDR1 and CDR2 are DFQATT and SNEGSKA (reference sequence). The CDR3 protein is CSAREITGPNLYNSPLHF. CDR3 nucleotides: TGCAGTGCTAGAGAAATAACAGGTCCGAACCTCTATAATTCACCCCTCCACTTT.

The chain has TRBV25-1 and TRBJ2-1; 7 nucleotides line up with TRBD2. The CDR3 length is 16 residues. V gave up 0 bases and J gave up 4 bases; unmatched junction bases: 6. Germline lookup yields CDR1 MGHDK and CDR2 SYGVNS. As DNA, the CDR3 is TGTGCCAGCAGTGAATATGGGGCGGGAGTTTACAATGAGCAGTTCTTC. It specifies CASSEYGAGVYNEQFF.

The V call is TRBV19, the J call TRBJ2-2; TRBD1 matches 12 bases. CDR3 length equals 17 residues. V gave up 7 bases and J gave up 5 bases; unmatched junction bases: 11. CDR1 and CDR2 (germline): LNHDA, SQIVND (reference sequence). The CDR3 nucleotides read TGTGCCAGTATGGGCGATGGGGACAGGGGGCTAACCGGGGAGCTGTTTTTT. It translates to CASMGDGDRGLTGELFF.

This clonotype occurred a few times. The chain has TRBV2 and TRBJ1-6; 10 bases agree with TRBD1. This CDR3 contains 12 residues. Germline lookup yields CDR1 SNHLY and CDR2 FYNNEI. With V trimmed by 8 bases and J by 10 bases, 2 bases remained unmatched. CDR3 nucleotides: TGTGCCAGCTGGACAGGGGGGTCACCCCTCCACTTT. Its translation: CASWTGGSPLHF.

This clonotype was found once. The junction departs from germline at one end; a sequencing error may be responsible. This chain links TRBV4-3 with TRBJ2-6; a weak D match, TRBD1 (6 bases). This CDR3 is 17 amino acids long. Germline CDR1 LGHNA, CDR2 YSLEER. The CDR3 spells CASSQPIRGPGANILTF. DNA of the CDR3: TGCGCCAGCAGCCAACCTATCAGGGGCCCTGGGGCCAACATCCTGACTTTC.

This chain uses TRBV7-2 with TRBJ2-7; unclear D gene. Trimming pared 3 bases from V and 1 base from J, leaving 10 bases between. CDR3 length: 14 amino acids. CDR1 SGHTA and CDR2 FQGNSA come from the germline V gene. CDR3 amino acids: CASSFGDKSYEQYF. The DNA for the CDR3 is TGTGCCAGCAGCTTCGGCGACAAGTCCTACGAGCAGTACTTC.

Details on this clonotype: This may be a read error, as it is one base from a much larger clone. Since the CDR3 does not end with the conserved phenylalanine or tryptophan, this likely comes from a read error. V usage is TRBV10-3 and J usage is TRBJ2-7, with 8 bases that match TRBD2. Germline V lookup: CDR1 ENHRY, CDR2 SYGVKD. The CDR3 sequence is 16 residues long. The CDR3 DNA sequence: TGTGCCAGCAGTGAATTAGAACTAGCGGCCCCCTACGAGCAGTACCTC. Translated, it gives CASSELELAAPYEQYL.

V is TRBV7-9 and J is TRBJ2-5; 12 bases agree with TRBD1. Germline V gives CDR1 SEHNR, CDR2 FQNEAQ (reference sequence). The CDR3 has 15 amino acids. V dropped 6 bases and J dropped 5; count of bases not matched to a gene: 7. The CDR3 reads CASSSGTGGEETQYF. In DNA, the CDR3 is TGTGCCAGCAGTTCCGGGACAGGGGGCGAGGAGACCCAGTACTTC.

This sequence joins TRBV20-1 and TRBJ1-6; 12 nucleotides line up with TRBD1. The CDR3 is made up of 16 amino acids. Germline values: CDR1 DFQATT, CDR2 SNEGSKA (reference sequence). After removal of 4 bases from V and 10 bases from J, the junction contained 11 bases not matched to a gene. Here the CDR3 DNA reads TGCAGTGCTAAACCGGGACAGGGGGCAAGTAGGTCACCCCTCCACTTT. This encodes CSAKPGQGASRSPLHF.

Many counts were recorded for this clonotype. The junction does not match germline at one end; this may be a read error. The chain uses TRBV11-2 and TRBJ2-3, with 10 nucleotides matching TRBD2. The CDR3 consists of 17 residues. From germline, CDR1 is SGHAT and CDR2 FQNNGV. CDR3 protein: CANSLGPLAGRTDTQYF. DNA of the CDR3: TGTGCCAACAGCTTAGGCCCACTAGCGGGGAGGACAGATACGCAGTATTTT. Full variable domain (rest looked up from reference TRBV11-2 and TRBJ2-3): EAGVAQSPRYKIIEKRQSVAFWCNPISGHATLYWYQQILGQGPKLLIQFQNNGVVDDSQLPKDRFSAERLKGVDSTLKIQPAKLEDSAVYLCANSLGPLAGRTDTQYFGPGTRLTVL.

The V gene is TRBV28, the J gene TRBJ2-7, with 10 bases fitting TRBD1. CDR1 MDHEN and CDR2 SYDVKM come from the germline V gene. Unmatched junction bases numbered 3, after V lost 1 base and J lost 3 bases. The CDR3 length is 15 residues. The CDR3 bases are TGTGCCAGCAGTTTATTCCGGACAGGGGGCTACGAGCAGTACTTC. It yields the protein CASSLFRTGGYEQYF.